This T cell receptor (beta chain) stems from a study of blood T cell repertoires in COVID-19. In the study overall: From the United States, Italy and Spain came samples of acute and convalescent COVID-19.

The table lists this clone with a few counts. Trimming removed 1 base from V and 8 bases from J, with 8 bases in between. The length of the CDR3 is 12 residues. Germline V gene lookup returns CDR1 MNHNS and CDR2 SASEGT. Measured with immunoSEQ multiplex PCR; TCRdb has only the in-frame clones, and not every one. The table includes under 250,000 clones, roughly 85% detected once. This TCR was sampled from a woman in her seventies with COVID-19, enrolled during active disease. The sample was peripheral blood. The chain links TRBV6-1 to TRBJ1-2; D gene uncertain. CDR3 sequence: CASSEVVAGYTF. The CDR3 region has the DNA TGTGCCAGCAGTGAAGTCGTAGCAGGCTACACCTTC.